What follows is one T cell receptor beta chain and its context. The antigen is undetermined. The sample belongs to a study of type 1 regulatory T cells. Study-level information: An in vitro protocol generated T-allo10, a Tr1-enriched, alloantigen-specific CD4 T cell product.

TCRdb passed the reads through MiXCR, listing each CDR3 protein once. Found here are more than 50,000 distinct CDR3 sequences, approximately 67% of them singletons; the top ten hold roughly 1.9%. Broader study findings: Compared with non-type 1 regulatory T cells, type 1 regulatory T cells showed a more restricted TCR repertoire.

Input material: cultured non-Tr1 T cells, either the whole culture or a sorted T cell fraction (not recorded which). This clonotype was sampled from a human donor in good health.

Written as DNA, the CDR3 is TGCAGTGCTAGAGTGGTCACAGATACGCAGTATTTT. Translating gives CSARVVTDTQYF. The rearrangement uses TRBV20-1 and TRBJ2-3; D unresolved. This CDR3 spans 12 amino acids. Germline V gives CDR1 DFQATT, CDR2 SNEGSKA (reference sequence). Trimming left V 1 base short and J 2 bases short, with 4 bases between.